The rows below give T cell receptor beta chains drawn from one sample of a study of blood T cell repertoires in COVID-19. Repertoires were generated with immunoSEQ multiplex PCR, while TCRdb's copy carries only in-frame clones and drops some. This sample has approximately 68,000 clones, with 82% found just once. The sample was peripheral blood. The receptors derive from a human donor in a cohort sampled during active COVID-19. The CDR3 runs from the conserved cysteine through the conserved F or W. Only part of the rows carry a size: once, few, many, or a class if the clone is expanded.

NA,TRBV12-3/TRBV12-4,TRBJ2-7,CASSSGYEQYF
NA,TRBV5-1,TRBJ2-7,CASSELVSYEQYF
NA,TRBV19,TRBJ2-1,CASSRTGVGLYNEQFF
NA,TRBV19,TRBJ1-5,CASSAGTISFIQPQHF
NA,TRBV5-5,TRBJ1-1,CASSFEGTGNTEAFF
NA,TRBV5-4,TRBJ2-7,CASSPPPWQGDDEQYF
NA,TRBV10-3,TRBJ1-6,CAIRDSYNSPLHF
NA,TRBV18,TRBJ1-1,CASLDRGTYTEAFF
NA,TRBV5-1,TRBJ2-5,CASSLGAVQETQYF
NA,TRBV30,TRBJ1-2,CAWDRTGRNYGYTF
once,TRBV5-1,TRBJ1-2,CASSKGQGRRHGYTF
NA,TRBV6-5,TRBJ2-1,CASSPYLENEQFF
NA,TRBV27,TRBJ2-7,CASSSLAGLTYEQYF
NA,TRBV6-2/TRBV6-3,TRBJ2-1,CASSPGPFVRAYNEQFF
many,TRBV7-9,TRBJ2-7,CASSPGASSSEQYF
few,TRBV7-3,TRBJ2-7,CASSPSGGSYEQYF
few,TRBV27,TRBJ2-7,CASRIRPGSYEQYF
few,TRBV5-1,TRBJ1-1,CASAPLPTDFGENTEAFF
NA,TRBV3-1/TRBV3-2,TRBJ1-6,CASSRERAHSPLHF